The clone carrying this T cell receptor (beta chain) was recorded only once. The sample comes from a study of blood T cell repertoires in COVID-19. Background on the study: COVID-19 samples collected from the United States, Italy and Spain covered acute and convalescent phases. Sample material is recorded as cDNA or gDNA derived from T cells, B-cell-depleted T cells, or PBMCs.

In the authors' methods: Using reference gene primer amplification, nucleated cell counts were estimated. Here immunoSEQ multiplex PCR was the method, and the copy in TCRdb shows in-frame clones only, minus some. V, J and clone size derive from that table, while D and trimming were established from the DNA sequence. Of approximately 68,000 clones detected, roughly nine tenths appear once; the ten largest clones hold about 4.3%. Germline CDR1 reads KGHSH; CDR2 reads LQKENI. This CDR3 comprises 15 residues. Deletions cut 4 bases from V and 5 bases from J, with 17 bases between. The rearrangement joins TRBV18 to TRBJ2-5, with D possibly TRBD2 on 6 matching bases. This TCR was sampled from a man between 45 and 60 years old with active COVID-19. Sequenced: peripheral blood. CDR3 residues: CASSRFGDGGETQYF. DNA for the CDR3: TGTGCCAGCTCACGGTTCGGGGATGGAGGGGAGACCCAGTACTTC.